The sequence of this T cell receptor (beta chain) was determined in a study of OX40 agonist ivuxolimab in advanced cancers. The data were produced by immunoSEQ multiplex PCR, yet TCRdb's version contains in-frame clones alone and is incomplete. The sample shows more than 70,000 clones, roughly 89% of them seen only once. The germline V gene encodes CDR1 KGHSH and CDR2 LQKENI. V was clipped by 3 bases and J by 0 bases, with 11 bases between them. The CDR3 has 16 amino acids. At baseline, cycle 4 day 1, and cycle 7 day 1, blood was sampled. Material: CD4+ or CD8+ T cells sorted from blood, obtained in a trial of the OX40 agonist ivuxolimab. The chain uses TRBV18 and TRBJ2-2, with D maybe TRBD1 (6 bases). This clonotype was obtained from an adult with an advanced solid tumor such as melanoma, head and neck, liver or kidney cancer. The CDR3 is CASSPPGTPNTGELFF. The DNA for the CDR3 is TGTGCCAGCTCACCGCCCGGGACACCGAACACCGGGGAGCTGTTTTTT.